The 13 T cell receptor beta chains below were found in one sample sequenced in a study of T cells in Graves' hyperthyroidism and ophthalmopathy. Researchers took RNA transcripts and amplified the TCR beta CDR3 regions from them. The primer set for the first-round RT-PCR of the TCR CDR3 was HTBI. Using its own MiXCR run on the multiplex PCR reads, TCRdb lists one record per CDR3 protein. Of approximately 710,000 distinct CDR3 sequences in the sample, around 16% were seen once. The source material was blood. The receptors were sampled from a middle-aged man with Graves' hyperthyroidism.

This clonotype was counted at least ten times. The chain recombines TRBV6-1 with TRBJ1-3; D ambiguous. CDR3 length: 16 residues. CDR1 MNHNS and CDR2 SASEGT come from the germline V gene. Trimming took 5 bases from V and 0 from J, leaving 14 bases between them. In DNA form, the CDR3 reads TGTGCCAGCAGTATCGCGAGACGGCTCTCTGGAAACACCATATATTTT. Translating it yields CASSIARRLSGNTIYF.

This clonotype showed up many times. The rearrangement uses TRBV6-1 and TRBJ1-3, with D unclear. Germline V CDR1 and CDR2: MNHNS, SASEGT. This CDR3 region has 17 residues. The V end lost 2 bases, the J end lost 0 bases, and 14 bases lay between the germline ends. CDR3 DNA: TGTGCCAGCAGTGAATTCGGTTCAGGCAACTCTGGAAACACCATATATTTT. Residues: CASSEFGSGNSGNTIYF.

The J gene is TRBJ2-1, the V gene TRBV4-1; TRBD2 matches at 10 bases. CDR1 MGHRA and CDR2 YSYEKL come from the germline V gene. The CDR3 contains 19 residues. The J segment lost 4 bases and the V segment lost 0 bases, leaving 12 bases of the junction unmatched. CDR3 loop: CASSQDILAGARIYNEQFF. The CDR3 DNA sequence: TGCGCCAGCAGCCAAGACATCCTAGCGGGAGCTAGAATATACAATGAGCAGTTCTTC.

There are many counts of this clonotype. J is TRBJ2-7 and V is TRBV28; D remains ambiguous. The germline V gene encodes CDR1 MDHEN and CDR2 SYDVKM. V was trimmed by 1 base and J by 7 bases, leaving 5 bases between them. The CDR3 is made up of 11 amino acids. CDR3 DNA: TGTGCCAGCAGTTTATTCGGGGAGCAGTACTTC. Translation: CASSLFGEQYF.

This rearrangement joins TRBV14 to TRBJ2-6, with TRBD1 as a possible D gene (6 bases). CDR3 size: 16 residues. Trimming left V 4 bases short and J 1 base short, with 11 bases between. CDR1 and CDR2 (germline): SGHDN, FVKESK. The CDR3, as DNA: TGTGCCAGCAGCCTGCGAGGGGGATCTGGGGCCAACGTCCTGACTTTC. Protein product: CASSLRGGSGANVLTF.

This chain links TRBV9 with TRBJ1-4, with 8 bases aligning to TRBD1. There are 16 residues in the CDR3. The germline CDR1 and CDR2 sequences are SGDLS and YYNGEE. The junction had 7 bases not matched to a gene; V was cut back by 4 bases and J by 2 bases. The DNA for the CDR3 is TGTGCCAGCAGCCCAAACAGGGGGACTACTAATGAAAAACTGTTTTTT. Amino acid sequence: CASSPNRGTTNEKLFF.

The chain carries TRBV5-1 and TRBJ2-5; D unresolved. The V and J ends lost 4 bases and 7 bases respectively, with 17 bases between them. This CDR3 has 14 amino acids. The germline V gene encodes CDR1 SGHRS and CDR2 YFSETQ. CDR3 residues: CASSLGRANPTQYF. DNA for the CDR3: TGCGCCAGCAGCCTCGGACGGGCAAATCCGACCCAGTACTTC.

The sample holds a few counts of this clonotype. The chain uses TRBV28 and TRBJ1-2, with a tentative D call TRBD1 (6 bases). Trimming pared 3 bases from V and 7 bases from J, leaving 12 bases between. The CDR3 covers 13 residues. Germline CDR1 reads MDHEN; CDR2 reads SYDVKM. The CDR3 reads CASSFSGAGGYTF. The CDR3 DNA reads as TGTGCCAGCAGTTTTTCAGGGGCCGGTGGCTACACCTTC.

This clonotype was counted ten times or more. The chain uses TRBV20-1 and TRBJ1-5; no definite D call. CDR3 length: 15 amino acids. Trimming took off 3 bases at V and 3 bases at J, with 15 bases between the two ends. The germline V gene encodes CDR1 DFQATT and CDR2 SNEGSKA (reference sequence). CDR3 sequence reads: CSASGSSVPNQPQHF. The CDR3 DNA reads as TGCAGTGCTAGTGGATCGTCGGTACCCAATCAGCCCCAGCATTTT.

This clonotype was seen many times. This chain joins TRBV2 and TRBJ2-1; D may be TRBD2 (6 bases). Between the trimmed V and J ends, which lost 10 bases and 0 bases, there was a span of 10 bases. This CDR3 contains 13 residues. The germline gives CDR1 SNHLY, CDR2 FYNNEI. CDR3 in DNA: TGTGCCAAGGAGGGCATCTCCTACAATGAGCAGTTCTTC. Translation: CAKEGISYNEQFF.

V gene TRBV30 combines with J gene TRBJ2-1; TRBD2 matches 8 bases. Trimming at V came to 4 bases and at J to 1 base, leaving 9 bases not matched to a gene. The CDR3 extends over 16 amino acids. Per germline, CDR1 GTSNPN and CDR2 SVGIG (reference sequence). The CDR3 DNA is TGTGCCTGGAACGGGGGGGGAGTGGGGTCCTACAATGAGCAGTTCTTC. Protein: CAWNGGGVGSYNEQFF.

This clonotype has a count of ten or more. V and J are TRBV2 and TRBJ2-7; maybe TRBD2 (5 bases). CDR3 length: 14 amino acids. Trimming removed 0 bases from V and 2 bases from J, with 8 bases in between. Germline-derived CDR1 and CDR2 are SNHLY and FYNNEI. CDR3 loop: CASSEARAPYEQYF. CDR3 nucleotide sequence: TGTGCCAGCAGTGAAGCGAGGGCCCCCTACGAGCAGTACTTC. Combining the CDR3 with reference TRBV2 and TRBJ2-7 gives the whole variable domain EPEVTQTPSHQVTQMGQEVILRCVPISNHLYFYWYRQILGQKVEFLVSFYNNEISEKSEIFDDQFSVERPDGSNFTLKIRSTKLEDSAMYFCASSEARAPYEQYFGPGTRLTVT.

The chain employs TRBV10-3 and TRBJ1-2; tentative D call: TRBD1 (5 bases). The CDR3 has 12 residues. The V end was cut by 10 bases, the J end by 6 bases, with 15 bases between. Per the germline V gene, CDR1 is ENHRY and CDR2 is SYGVKD. The CDR3 region is CATRREGHGYTF. DNA of the CDR3: TGTGCCACGCGTAGGGAGGGACATGGCTACACCTTC.